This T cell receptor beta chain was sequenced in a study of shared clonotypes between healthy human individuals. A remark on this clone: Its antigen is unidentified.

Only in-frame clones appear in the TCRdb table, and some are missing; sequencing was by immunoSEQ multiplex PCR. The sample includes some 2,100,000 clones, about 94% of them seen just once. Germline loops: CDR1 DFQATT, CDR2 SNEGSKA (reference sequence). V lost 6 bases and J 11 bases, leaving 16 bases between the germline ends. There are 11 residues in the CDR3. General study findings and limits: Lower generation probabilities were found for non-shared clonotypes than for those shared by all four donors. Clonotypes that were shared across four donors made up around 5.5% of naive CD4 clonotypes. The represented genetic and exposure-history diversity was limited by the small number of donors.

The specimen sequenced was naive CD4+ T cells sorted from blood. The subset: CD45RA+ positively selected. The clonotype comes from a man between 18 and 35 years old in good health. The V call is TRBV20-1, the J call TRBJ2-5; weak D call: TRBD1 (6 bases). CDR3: CSAETQQGQYF. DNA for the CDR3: TGCAGTGCCGAAACCCAACAGGGACAGTACTTC.